This TCR beta chain was recorded in a study of long-term antiretroviral therapy in people with HIV. The assay, immunoSEQ v3.0, was run at survey level. The table came from immunoSEQ multiplex PCR; TCRdb's copy has only in-frame clones and leaves some out. Of fewer than 25,000 clones detected, around 80% appear once; the ten largest clones hold around 7.2%. This clone is categorized as medium-sized. Antigen: not known. CDR1 and CDR2 from the germline V gene are SGHDN and FVKESK. This CDR3 comprises 14 residues. V shed 0 bases and J shed 2 bases, with 8 bases lying between them. Study outcomes and limitations: Neither ART adherence, viral resistance nor therapy changes were documented.

V and J are TRBV14 and TRBJ2-7; D is undetermined. Here the sequenced sample was unsorted PBMCs, taken 1.5 years after starting antiretroviral therapy. The origin of this receptor is a man aged 25-45 years with HIV. The CDR3 loop reads CASSQEEWPYEQYF. The CDR3 DNA is TGTGCCAGCAGCCAAGAAGAATGGCCCTACGAGCAGTACTTC.